This T cell receptor beta chain originates from a study of shared clonotypes between healthy human individuals. Clones were sequenced by immunoSEQ multiplex PCR, and TCRdb holds only the in-frame ones, with some missing. The sample yields roughly 650,000 clones, 97% seen once. In regard to this clone: What it binds is not known.

Notes on the study in general: The sampled material consisted only of blood, and tissue repertoires are likely to differ. Clonotype sharing among the donors was expected to vary with sequencing depth.

Donors had no recently reported acute infections or vaccinations and were HIV-negative. Division of CD4+ cells produced a CD45RA+ naive subset and a CD45RA-negative memory subset. This TCR came from a woman in her twenties or thirties in good health. The sequencing input was naive CD4+ T cells sorted from blood. Described subset: CD45RA+ positively selected.

In DNA, the CDR3 is TGTGCCATTTCCCCGGGACAGGGCTCCTACGAGCAGTACTTC. It is translated as CAISPGQGSYEQYF. This chain joins TRBV19 and TRBJ2-7, with TRBD1 identical over 9 bases. V was pared by 10 bases and J by 0 bases, with 7 bases of the junction left unmatched. Germline lookup yields CDR1 LNHDA and CDR2 SQIVND (reference sequence). The length of the CDR3 is 14 residues. The whole variable domain, filled in from reference TRBV19 and TRBJ2-7, reads DGGITQSPKYLFRKEGQNVTLSCEQNLNHDAMYWYRQDPGQGLRLIYYSQIVNDFQKGDIAEGYSVSREKKESFPLTVTSAQKNPTAFYLCAISPGQGSYEQYFGPGTRLTVT.